Sequencing of this T cell receptor (beta chain) was carried out in a study of shared clonotypes between healthy human individuals. The CDR3 length is 15 residues. From germline, CDR1 is SGHVS and CDR2 FNYEAQ. V dropped 5 bases and J dropped 2 bases, with 13 bases sitting between them. CD45RO-negative cells were positively selected for CCR7, leaving out terminally differentiated effector memory CD45RA+ cells. Samples underwent the assay at deep level. Genomic DNA per cell subset filled all wells of several immunoSEQ plates. Original processing methods: Filtering differed because ImmunoSEQ produced junction-only sequences that carried no quality scores. TCRdb keeps only in-frame clones here, not all; method: immunoSEQ multiplex PCR. D and trimming were read from the DNA, whereas the V and J calls and clone size are those reported in that table. The sample shows about 1,800,000 clones, about 95% of them seen only once.

Source material: naive CD8+ T cells sorted from blood. This clonotype originated in a man aged 18 to 30 in good health. The chain uses TRBV7-6 and TRBJ1-3; possibly TRBD1 for D (5 bases). The CDR3 loop reads CASSPGVGAGNTIYF. The CDR3 bases are TGTGCCAGCAGCCCGGGTGTAGGGGCTGGAAACACCATATATTTT.